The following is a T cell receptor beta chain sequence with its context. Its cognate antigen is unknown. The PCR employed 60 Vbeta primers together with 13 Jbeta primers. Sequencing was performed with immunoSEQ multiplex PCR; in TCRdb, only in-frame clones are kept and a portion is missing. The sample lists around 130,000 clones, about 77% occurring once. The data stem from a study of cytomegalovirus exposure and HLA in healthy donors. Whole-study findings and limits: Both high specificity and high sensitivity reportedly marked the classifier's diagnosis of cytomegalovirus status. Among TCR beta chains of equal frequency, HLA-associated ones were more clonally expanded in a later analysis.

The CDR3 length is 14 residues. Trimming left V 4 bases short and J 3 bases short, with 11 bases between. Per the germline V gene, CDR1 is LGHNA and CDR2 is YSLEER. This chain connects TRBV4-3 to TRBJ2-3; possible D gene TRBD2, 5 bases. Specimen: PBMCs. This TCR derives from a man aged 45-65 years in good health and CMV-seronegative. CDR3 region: CASSPSGGTDTQYF. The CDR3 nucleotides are TGCGCCAGCAGCCCCAGCGGAGGTACAGATACGCAGTATTTT.